The T cell receptor (beta chain) under discussion was sequenced for a study of neurological immune-mediated disorders. MiXCR was run by TCRdb on the 5' RACE reads, yielding one entry per CDR3 protein. This table has more than 35,000 distinct CDR3 sequences, about 6% appearing once. With V trimmed by 2 bases and J by 7 bases, 8 bases remained unmatched. Germline lookup yields CDR1 SGHRS and CDR2 YFSETQ. This CDR3 comprises 16 residues. This clonotype was recorded at least ten times. Sequencing used CD4+ T cells from blood. The gene calls are TRBV5-1 and TRBJ2-3, with TRBD2 matching over 12 bases. This clonotype originated in a woman between 35 and 50 years old in good health. The CDR3 DNA sequence: TGCGCCAGCAGCTTTGGCCCACTAGCGGGAGGATATACGCAGTATTTT. Its protein product is CASSFGPLAGGYTQYF.